Listed below are T cell receptor beta chains from one sample, sequenced in a study of glioma-infiltrating T cells. A single record per CDR3 protein comes from TCRdb applying MiXCR to the multiplex PCR reads. The sample records 100,000 to 150,000 distinct CDR3 sequences, roughly 24% being singletons. Sequencing was performed on glioma tissue, nonneoplastic brain tissue, or PBMCs (not recorded which). These receptors were obtained from a human donor with low-grade glioma or glioblastoma, undergoing nonglioma brain surgery, or in good health (not recorded which). CDR3s include the opening cysteine and the closing phenylalanine or tryptophan. A D gene is named only where the DNA matches it firmly. The size field is filled for only some rows; it gives once, few, many or a size class.

CDR3,DNA,V,size,D,J
CSVEGFSYEQYF,TGCAGCGTTGAGGGGTTCTCCTACGAGCAGTACTTC,TRBV29-1,-,-,TRBJ2-7
CASNNRLLNNEQFF,TGTGCCAGCAATAACCGGCTTCTGAACAATGAGCAGTTCTTC,TRBV27,-,-,TRBJ2-1
CSARPRGLIDTQYF,TGCAGTGCTAGACCCAGGGGGCTAATAGATACGCAGTATTTT,TRBV20-1,many,TRBD1,TRBJ2-3
CASRIAGSGQYF,TGTGCCAGCAGAATAGCGGGAAGTGGCCAGTACTTC,TRBV6-1,many,TRBD2,TRBJ2-5
CASREGSYEQYF,TGTGCCAGCAGAGAAGGGTCCTACGAGCAGTACTTC,TRBV2,many,-,TRBJ2-7
CAIGTSSEQYF,TGTGCCATCGGGACTAGCAGCGAGCAGTACTTC,TRBV12-3/TRBV12-4,many,TRBD2,TRBJ2-7
CASSPPEGTGHEQYF,TGTGCCAGCTCACCACCGGAAGGGACAGGGCACGAGCAGTACTTC,TRBV18,many,TRBD1,TRBJ2-7
CASTLPGGGLHEQYF,TGTGCCAGCACTCTCCCGGGAGGGGGCTTACACGAGCAGTACTTC,TRBV28,many,-,TRBJ2-7
CASSFGTPDEQFF,TGTGCCAGCAGTTTCGGGACTCCCGATGAGCAGTTCTTC,TRBV12-3/TRBV12-4,many,-,TRBJ2-1
CASSLSSSDHQPQHF,TGTGCCAGCAGCTTATCTTCGAGCGATCATCAGCCCCAGCATTTT,TRBV7-9,many,-,TRBJ1-5
CSVEKAPVPGTQYF,TGCAGCGTTGAGAAGGCTCCGGTCCCTGGGACCCAGTACTTC,TRBV29-1,few,-,TRBJ2-5
CASSFAGGSEQYF,TGTGCCAGCAGTTTCGCGGGGGGTAGCGAGCAGTACTTC,TRBV12-3/TRBV12-4,many,TRBD2,TRBJ2-7
CASSLDPVTSGRTTDTQYF,TGTGCCAGCAGCTTAGACCCCGTGACTAGCGGGAGGACTACAGATACGCAGTATTTT,TRBV7-2,many,TRBD2,TRBJ2-3
CASEEPPNTEAFF,TGTGCCTCGGAGGAGCCCCCGAACACTGAAGCTTTCTTT,TRBV10-3,many,-,TRBJ1-1
CAWSERNEKLFF,TGTGCCTGGAGTGAACGCAATGAAAAACTGTTTTTT,TRBV30,once,-,TRBJ1-4
CASSLGQVTGTDTQYF,TGCGCCAGCAGCTTGGGACAGGTTACAGGCACAGATACGCAGTATTTT,TRBV5-1,few,-,TRBJ2-3
CASSTRTGVGWDQPQHF,TGTGCCAGCAGCACCAGGACAGGGGTCGGTTGGGATCAGCCCCAGCATTTT,TRBV4-2,-,TRBD1,TRBJ1-5
CASSSTDRASGYTF,TGTGCCAGCAGTTCTACCGACAGGGCGTCTGGCTACACCTTC,TRBV28,many,TRBD1,TRBJ1-2
CASSADGARDTQYF,TGTGCCAGCAGCGCAGATGGGGCTCGGGATACGCAGTATTTT,TRBV7-2,many,-,TRBJ2-3
CASSTTRQGNQPQHF,TGTGCCAGCAGTACGACCCGACAGGGGAATCAGCCCCAGCATTTT,TRBV6-1,many,TRBD1,TRBJ1-5
CATPCDSSETQYF,TGTGCCACTCCCTGTGACAGTTCAGAGACCCAGTACTTC,TRBV24-1,many,-,TRBJ2-5
CASSTDRGTDTQYF,TGTGCCAGCAGTACAGACCGGGGGACAGATACGCAGTATTTT,TRBV7-6,many,-,TRBJ2-3
CASSQESGRYEQYF,TGTGCCAGCAGCCAAGAGTCGGGAAGGTACGAGCAGTACTTC,TRBV14,many,-,TRBJ2-7
CASKIVQGGTGTQYF,TGTGCCAGCAAAATAGTCCAGGGAGGAACAGGTACGCAGTATTTT,TRBV27,once,-,TRBJ2-3
CASSLEGNTIYF,TGTGCCAGCAGCTTGGAAGGAAACACCATATATTTT,TRBV5-4,many,-,TRBJ1-3
CASRQGEQPRHF,TGTGCCAGTAGGCAGGGGGAGCAGCCCCGGCATTTT,TRBV19,-,TRBD1,TRBJ1-5
CASSLGLFSYEQYF,TGTGCCAGCAGCCTTGGACTTTTCTCCTACGAGCAGTACTTC,TRBV5-4,-,-,TRBJ2-7
CASSQGEAGWNGYTF,TGCGCCAGCAGCCAAGGAGAAGCAGGGTGGAATGGCTACACCTTC,TRBV4-3,many,-,TRBJ1-2
CSARSHPGLAPYNEQYF,TGCAGCGCGCGATCACACCCGGGACTAGCGCCCTACAATGAGCAGTACTTC,TRBV29-1,-,TRBD2,TRBJ2-7
CASRSNTGVCETQYF,TGTGCAAGTCGCTCTAATACAGGGGTTTGTGAGACCCAGTACTTC,TRBV12-2,-,-,TRBJ2-5
CGVPGQGLAYEQYF,TGCGGCGTTCCCGGACAGGGTCTGGCCTACGAGCAGTACTTC,TRBV29-1,-,TRBD1,TRBJ2-7
CASSRGTGIFLSSYEQYF,TGTGCCAGCAGCCGAGGGACAGGGATATTCCTCAGCTCCTACGAGCAGTACTTC,TRBV5-6,-,TRBD1,TRBJ2-7
CASSNTGGDTGELFF,TGTGCCAGCAGCAATACAGGGGGGGACACCGGGGAGCTGTTTTTT,TRBV6-1,few,-,TRBJ2-2
CASSVATGGDTQYF,TGTGCCAGCAGCGTAGCAACAGGAGGAGATACGCAGTATTTT,TRBV9,-,-,TRBJ2-3
CASSLIRGAPGGYTF,TGTGCCAGCAGCTTAATACGGGGGGCCCCTGGTGGCTACACCTTC,TRBV7-9,many,-,TRBJ1-2
CSAERESYNEQFF,TGCAGTGCAGAGCGGGAGTCCTACAATGAGCAGTTCTTC,TRBV20-1,many,TRBD2,TRBJ2-1
CASSLDGKMNTEAFF,TGTGCCAGCAGTCTAGACGGCAAGATGAACACTGAAGCTTTCTTT,TRBV12-3/TRBV12-4,many,-,TRBJ1-1